These T cell receptor beta chains were read from a single sample in a study of T cell responses to AZD1222 COVID-19 vaccine. The assay was immunoSEQ multiplex PCR, and TCRdb's table has in-frame clones only and misses some. Seen here are about 140,000 clones, approximately 92% observed once, and the top ten hold about 1.5%. The specimen comprised peripheral blood, sampled on day 0 of AZD1222 vaccination. Receptor source: an adult in good health. The CDR3 runs from the conserved cysteine through the conserved F or W. The D gene is left open where the match is weak. Size is stated for part of the rows, as once, few or many counts, or as a class when the clone is expanded.

NA	TRBV2	NA	TRBJ1-6	TGTGCCAGCAGTCCCTACAGGGATTATAATTCACCCCTCCACTTT	CASSPYRDYNSPLHF
NA	TRBV2	NA	TRBJ2-7	TGTGCCAGCAGTAAACACCTCCCGCAAGCGTACGAGCAGTACTTC	CASSKHLPQAYEQYF
NA	TRBV30	NA	TRBJ1-2	TGTGCCTGGAGTATGACACCGCCGGTCTATGGCTACACCTTC	CAWSMTPPVYGYTF
TRBD1	TRBV7-8	NA	TRBJ1-2	TGTGCCAGCAGCTTCGAAGGACAGGGAGGTTATGGCTACACCTTC	CASSFEGQGGYGYTF
NA	TRBV25-1	few	TRBJ2-2	TGTGCCAGCAGTGAACAGGGGGGCGGGACCGGGGAGCTGTTTTTT	CASSEQGGGTGELFF
TRBD1	TRBV7-2	few	TRBJ2-7	TGTGCCAGCACCCCGGGACAGGGTTACGAGCAGTACTTC	CASTPGQGYEQYF
NA	TRBV6-6	NA	TRBJ1-1	TGTGCCAGCAGTCCCCTTGGATTTCGGGGATCAACATTGCGGGAAGCTTTCTTT	CASSPLGFRGSTLREAFF
NA	TRBV6-5	NA	TRBJ1-5	TGTGCCAGCAACCATATTAACAGGGAGGGCCAGCCCCAGCATTTT	CASNHINREGQPQHF
TRBD2	TRBV5-6	NA	TRBJ2-7	TGTGCCAGCAGCCCTATAGCGGGGAACTCCTACGAGCAGTACTTC	CASSPIAGNSYEQYF
TRBD1	TRBV7-8	NA	TRBJ1-6	TGTGCCAGCAGCTTAAGAAACAGGGGCTATAATTCACCCCTCCACTTT	CASSLRNRGYNSPLHF
NA	TRBV14	NA	TRBJ2-7	TGTGCCAGCAGCCAAGACCCCGGCCTAGCCGGCTACGAGCAGTACTTC	CASSQDPGLAGYEQYF
NA	TRBV4-2	NA	TRBJ1-5	TGTGCCAGCAGCCAAGATCCCGGTATCAATCAGCCCCAGCATTTT	CASSQDPGINQPQHF
NA	TRBV19	NA	TRBJ2-7	TGTGCCAGTAGGAGACGGGGAGAAGCCTACGAGCAGTACTTC	CASRRRGEAYEQYF
TRBD1	TRBV30	NA	TRBJ1-6	TGTGCCTGGGGTCGACAGGGGCTAGGTTCACCCCTCCACTTT	CAWGRQGLGSPLHF
NA	TRBV9	NA	TRBJ2-1	TGTGCCAGCAGCCCCCCGGGGCTCTCGCCTGGTAATGAGCAGTTCTTC	CASSPPGLSPGNEQFF
NA	TRBV7-9	NA	TRBJ1-1	TGTGCCAGCAGCAATAGCATAGTGAACACTGAAGCTTTCTTT	CASSNSIVNTEAFF
TRBD1	TRBV27	NA	TRBJ1-5	TGTGCCAGCAGTTCCCGGGACAGGGTGAATCAGCCCCAGCATTTT	CASSSRDRVNQPQHF
TRBD1	TRBV5-1	NA	TRBJ1-2	TGCGCCAGCAGCTTCGATCTCCGACAGGGCAATGGCTACACCTTC	CASSFDLRQGNGYTF
TRBD1	TRBV7-9	NA	TRBJ2-1	TGTGCCAGCAGCTTAGCGCAGGGACAGGGTTTTAGGCAGTTCTTC	CASSLAQGQGFRQFF
NA	TRBV7-8	NA	TRBJ2-1	TGTGCCAGCAGCTTAGCGGGAGCGAGGTACAATGAGCAGTTCTTC	CASSLAGARYNEQFF
TRBD1	TRBV7-3	once	TRBJ1-1	TGTGCCAGCAGCTCCCAGACAGGGGGGACTGAAGCTTTCTTT	CASSSQTGGTEAFF
NA	TRBV11-3	NA	TRBJ2-3	TGTGCCAGCAGCACCGGGGAGCCCACTCCACGACGGGATACGCAGTATTTT	CASSTGEPTPRRDTQYF
TRBD2	TRBV10-1	NA	TRBJ2-5	TGCGCCAGCAGTCGTGGCGGGGGAGGAGACGAGACCCAGTACTTC	CASSRGGGGDETQYF
TRBD1	TRBV9	NA	TRBJ1-6	TGTGCCAGCAGCGAGAGACAGGGCTCCTATAATTCACCCCTCCACTTT	CASSERQGSYNSPLHF
TRBD1	TRBV13	NA	TRBJ2-1	TGTGCCAGCAGCTACCGACAGGGTCGGCCTCCCAATGAGCAGTTCTTC	CASSYRQGRPPNEQFF
TRBD2	TRBV28	NA	TRBJ2-7	TGTGCCAGCAACCCCGCGGGGGGTAACTACGAGCAGTACTTC	CASNPAGGNYEQYF
NA	TRBV28	NA	TRBJ1-2	TGTGCCAGCAGTTTATTCGGGGGACCCACCTTC	CASSLFGGPTF
TRBD2	TRBV6-1	NA	TRBJ2-3	TGTGCCAGCAGTGAAGCGGGAGGGACAGATACGCAGTATTTT	CASSEAGGTDTQYF
NA	TRBV7-2	NA	TRBJ1-2	TGTGCCAGCAGCTTATACGACAGGAACTATGGCTACACCTTC	CASSLYDRNYGYTF
NA	TRBV6-6	NA	TRBJ1-5	TGTGCCAGCAGTTACCGCGGGGAGCCCCAGCATTTT	CASSYRGEPQHF
NA	TRBV6-5	NA	TRBJ1-5	TGTGCCAGCAGTTACATAGGGTACGGCAATCAGCCCCAGCATTTT	CASSYIGYGNQPQHF
NA	TRBV28	NA	TRBJ2-5	TGTGCCAGCAGTCCCCACGGTGGGACCCAGTACTTC	CASSPHGGTQYF
TRBD1	TRBV7-9	NA	TRBJ1-4	TGTGCCAGCAGCTTAGCGGGAAGACAGGGCAATGAAAAACTGTTTTTT	CASSLAGRQGNEKLFF
NA	TRBV18	NA	TRBJ2-6	TGTGCCAGCTCTCAGGGAGCTGGGGCCAACGTCCTGACTTTC	CASSQGAGANVLTF
TRBD2	TRBV2	NA	TRBJ2-3	TGTGCCGGGAGGGGACTGCGCACAGATACGCAGTATTTT	CAGRGLRTDTQYF
TRBD2	TRBV9	NA	TRBJ2-5	TGTGCCAGCCGGGGGGGAAACCAAGAGACCCAGTACTTC	CASRGGNQETQYF
TRBD1	TRBV5-1	NA	TRBJ1-4	TGCGCCAGCAGCGCGGACAGGGAGGGGGAAAAACTGTTTTTT	CASSADREGEKLFF
NA	TRBV4-1	NA	TRBJ1-2	TGCGCCAGCAGCCAAATACAGGGATCTAACTATGGCTACACCTTC	CASSQIQGSNYGYTF
NA	TRBV7-9	NA	TRBJ1-3	TGTGCCAGCAGCTTAGCAGGTGCTGGAAACACCATATATTTT	CASSLAGAGNTIYF
NA	TRBV15	NA	TRBJ2-2	TGTGCCACCAGCATTATTAACACCGGGGAGCTGTTTTTT	CATSIINTGELFF
TRBD2	TRBV28	NA	TRBJ2-7	TGTGCCAGCAGTTTTAGCGGGAGTCGGTACTTC	CASSFSGSRYF
TRBD1	TRBV7-9	NA	TRBJ1-1	TGTGCCAGCAGCTTACGGGGACAGCTGAACACTGAAGCTTTCTTT	CASSLRGQLNTEAFF
NA	TRBV6-5	NA	TRBJ1-2	TGTGCCAGCAGTTACTCGAGGACTGAGGGCTACACCTTC	CASSYSRTEGYTF
TRBD2	TRBV9	NA	TRBJ2-1	TGTGCCAGCAGTGCCACCTCTAGCGGGAGTATGGTAAACAATGAGCAGTTCTTC	CASSATSSGSMVNNEQFF
NA	TRBV28	NA	TRBJ1-1	TGTGCCAGCACTACAGGAGGGGGGGGATACACTGAAGCTTTCTTT	CASTTGGGGYTEAFF